This entry lists 32 T cell receptor beta chains sequenced from one sample in a study of response to subunit inactivated influenza vaccine. TCRdb fed the RT-PCR reads into MiXCR, producing one record per CDR3 protein. The sample contains approximately 500,000 distinct CDR3 sequences, around 25% of which appear only once. Another study also made use of these data, one on T cells expressing NK-cell markers. That paper notes: The cDNA for TCR beta came from 5'RACE template switching with UMIs.

This specimen consisted of CD4+ T cells sorted from PBMCs, obtained 11 to 12 days after vaccination. These receptors all come from a man aged 50 to 60 who received an inactivated influenza vaccine.

This chain connects TRBV7-2 to TRBJ1-1; no clear D. Germline V CDR1 and CDR2: SGHTA, FQGNSA. V gave up 3 bases and J gave up 3 bases, with 11 bases separating them. CDR3 length: 14 amino acids. The CDR3 DNA reads as TGTGCCAGCAGCTTTGGGTTCGGGTACACTGAAGCTTTCTTT. It is translated as CASSFGFGYTEAFF. The variable domain in full, with the rest retrieved from reference TRBV7-2 and TRBJ1-1, is GAGVSQSPSNKVTEKGKDVELRCDPISGHTALYWYRQSLGQGLEFLIYFQGNSAPDKSGLPSDRFSAERTGGSVSTLTIQRTQQEDSAVYLCASSFGFGYTEAFFGQGTRLTVV.

The gene calls are TRBV24-1 and TRBJ2-1; 12 bases are shared with TRBD1. The length of the CDR3 is 16 residues. V lost 4 bases to trimming and J lost 8 bases; unmatched junction nucleotides: 8. Germline V gene sequence: CDR1 KGHDR, CDR2 SFDVKD. CDR3 DNA sequence: TGTGCCACCAGTGACGTGGGACAGGGGGCGAATTATGAGCAGTTCTTC. Translated: CATSDVGQGANYEQFF.

This clonotype has only a few counts. Here the CDR3 DNA reads TGCGCCAGCAGCTTGGTTGTCGGGAGAGGTAATGAGCAGTTCTTC. Its translation: CASSLVVGRGNEQFF. The genes are TRBV5-1 and TRBJ2-1; maybe TRBD2 (6 bases). V was pared by 0 bases and J by 7 bases, with 14 bases between. Germline-derived CDR1 and CDR2 are SGHRS and YFSETQ. This CDR3 comprises 15 residues.

This clonotype was seen repeatedly, ten times or more. The genes are TRBV4-2 and TRBJ2-5, with D maybe TRBD1 (5 bases). CDR1 and CDR2 (germline): LGHNA, YNFKEQ. The V end lost 1 base, the J end lost 5 bases, and 8 bases lay between the germline ends. The CDR3 is made up of 13 amino acids. The CDR3: CASSQAPGETQYF. CDR3 DNA: TGTGCCAGCAGCCAAGCCCCAGGGGAGACCCAGTACTTC.

This clonotype appeared a single time. This chain joins TRBV5-1 and TRBJ2-7; the D gene is possibly TRBD2 (5 bases). Germline V gene lookup returns CDR1 SGHRS and CDR2 YFSETQ. The CDR3 extends over 16 amino acids. V lost 4 bases and J 3 bases, leaving 20 bases between the germline ends. CDR3 coding DNA: TGCGCCAGCAGCGTTGCGGTTACGGACTCATACTACGAGCAGTACTTC. Translating it yields CASSVAVTDSYYEQYF.

The chain couples TRBV24-1 to TRBJ2-3, with a weak D call TRBD1 (5 bases). This CDR3 is 17 amino acids long. The germline V gene has CDR1 KGHDR and CDR2 SFDVKD. With 0 bases removed from V and 0 bases from J, the gap between germline ends came to 12 bases. The chain's CDR3 is CATSDLTGSTSTDTQYF. CDR3 nucleotide sequence: TGTGCCACCAGTGATTTGACAGGTTCAACTAGCACAGATACGCAGTATTTT.

There are a few counts of this clonotype. The V and J genes are TRBV7-8 and TRBJ2-7; D might be TRBD1 (6 bases). V was cut by 3 bases and J by 6 bases, with 15 bases left in between. Germline CDR1 reads SGHVS; CDR2 reads FQNEAQ. The CDR3 contains 14 residues. CDR3 protein: CASSFQGHRVEQYF. The CDR3 DNA follows: TGTGCCAGCAGCTTTCAGGGCCACAGGGTCGAGCAGTACTTC.

This clonotype was recorded a few times. The chain is built from TRBV7-3 and TRBJ1-1, with D possibly TRBD1 on 5 matching bases. The CDR3 sequence is 14 residues long. V was shortened by 2 bases and J by 3 bases, with 10 bases between the two germline ends. CDR1 is SGHTA and CDR2 is FQGTGA in the germline V gene. The DNA for the CDR3 is TGTGCCAGCAGCTTAGGGAGGGGTTACACTGAAGCTTTCTTT. This codes for CASSLGRGYTEAFF.

This clonotype was seen only a few times. This chain links TRBV12-5 with TRBJ2-1; perhaps D is TRBD1 or TRBD2 (5 bases each). Per the germline V gene, CDR1 is LGHNT and CDR2 is FRNRAP. V lost 7 bases and J 4 bases, leaving 20 bases between the germline ends. This CDR3 spans 16 amino acids. CDR3 sequence (DNA): TGTGCTAGTGCCTTGATCCGGGACCCAACTTACAATGAGCAGTTCTTC. Residues: CASALIRDPTYNEQFF.

V is TRBV14 and J is TRBJ1-2; no clear D gene. The V end lost 0 bases, the J end lost 4 bases, and 12 bases lay between the germline ends. Germline V lookup: CDR1 SGHDN, CDR2 FVKESK. The CDR3 loop spans 15 amino acids. CDR3 loop: CASSQDSGWTYGYTF. The CDR3 nucleotides read TGTGCCAGCAGCCAAGATAGTGGTTGGACCTATGGCTACACCTTC.

The chain is built from TRBV5-1 and TRBJ2-7; no clear D gene. This CDR3 has 13 amino acids. Germline V gene sequence: CDR1 SGHRS, CDR2 YFSETQ. The V gene lost 2 bases and the J gene lost 3 bases, with 9 bases spanning the gap. The chain's CDR3 is CASSLLEDYEQYF. The CDR3 DNA is TGCGCCAGCAGCTTATTAGAAGACTACGAGCAGTACTTC.

This clonotype is termed medium-sized. V and J are TRBV20-1 and TRBJ2-7, with D possibly matching TRBD2 (5 bases). The germline V and J ends were trimmed by 6 bases and 6 bases, with 18 bases remaining between them. The CDR3 runs to 13 residues. Germline CDR1 reads DFQATT; CDR2 reads SNEGSKA (reference sequence). CDR3 nucleotides: TGCAGTGCCAAGTCTAACCCCGGGATCGAGCAGTACTTC. Encoded protein: CSAKSNPGIEQYF.

This rearrangement joins TRBV18 to TRBJ1-1; D is ambiguous. CDR1 and CDR2 from the germline V gene are KGHSH and LQKENI. The V end was cut by 4 bases, the J end by 10 bases, with 25 bases between. There are 16 residues in the CDR3. The CDR3 spells CASSQSKNSGVAAAFF. The CDR3 nucleotides read TGTGCCAGCTCACAATCCAAAAACTCAGGAGTAGCGGCAGCTTTCTTT.

This sequence joins TRBV20-1 and TRBJ1-1, with D maybe TRBD1 (5 bases). The V gene's germline CDR1 is DFQATT and CDR2 SNEGSKA (reference sequence). This CDR3 contains 14 residues. V was pared by 1 base and J by 4 bases, with 13 bases between. The CDR3 sequence is CSARVRGTGTEAFF. CDR3 in DNA: TGCAGTGCTAGAGTTCGTGGGACGGGCACTGAAGCTTTCTTT.

The V and J genes are TRBV5-1 and TRBJ1-1; D gene unclear. The ends were cut back, 2 bases at V and 7 bases at J, with 15 bases in the middle. This CDR3 is 14 amino acids long. Germline assignment: CDR1 SGHRS and CDR2 YFSETQ. The CDR3 here is CASSLLGREDEAFF. The CDR3, as DNA: TGCGCCAGCAGCTTACTGGGCCGAGAGGATGAAGCTTTCTTT.

The chain uses TRBV7-9 and TRBJ1-1; 7 nucleotides line up with TRBD1. The trim removed 5 bases at V and 7 bases at J, leaving 1 base unmatched. There are 11 residues in the CDR3. Germline V gives CDR1 SEHNR, CDR2 FQNEAQ (reference sequence). The CDR3 DNA is TGTGCCAGCAGCGGACAGGATGAAGCTTTCTTT. It codes for CASSGQDEAFF.

This clonotype was counted only a few times. The chain has TRBV7-6 and TRBJ2-5, with 7 bases matching TRBD1. This CDR3 has 15 residues. After removal of 4 bases from V and 2 bases from J, the junction contained 7 bases not matched to a gene. Germline CDR1 and CDR2: SGHVS and FNYEAQ. The CDR3 DNA follows: TGTGCCAGCAGCTGGGGACAGATGGGTCAAGAGACCCAGTACTTC. Translated, it gives CASSWGQMGQETQYF.

This clonotype has just a few counts. The CDR3 region is CSAIRQGVNEKLFF. As DNA, the CDR3 is TGCAGCGCGATCCGACAGGGAGTTAATGAAAAACTGTTTTTT. The V and J genes are TRBV29-1 and TRBJ1-4; TRBD1 aligns across 7 bases. Losses at the gene ends were 7 bases for V and 4 bases for J; bases not matched to a gene: 9. Looked up from germline, CDR1 is SQVTM and CDR2 is ANQGSEA. The CDR3 contains 14 residues.

The table lists this clonotype with many counts. The V and J genes are TRBV11-2 and TRBJ2-3; 10 nucleotides agree with TRBD1. Per germline, CDR1 SGHAT and CDR2 FQNNGV. CDR3 length: 14 amino acids. Trimming took 3 bases from V and 7 from J; bases not matched to a gene: 4. The CDR3 spells CASSFDRGLHTQYF. CDR3 coding DNA: TGTGCCAGCAGCTTCGACAGGGGGCTGCATACGCAGTATTTT.

This clonotype was seen a few times. V is TRBV5-1 and J is TRBJ1-1; D remains unclear. This CDR3 has 16 residues. Trimming stripped 0 bases from V and 1 base from J, with 13 bases between. CDR1 is SGHRS and CDR2 is YFSETQ in the germline V gene. CDR3 DNA: TGCGCCAGCAGCTTGGACCTTTATCGGGGGAACACTGAAGCTTTCTTT. It specifies CASSLDLYRGNTEAFF.

The CDR3 reads CACPNKPGLGAAETQYF. In DNA, the CDR3 is TGTGCCTGCCCAAATAAGCCGGGACTAGGTGCTGCGGAGACCCAGTACTTC. The chain couples TRBV30 to TRBJ2-5; TRBD2 aligns across 8 bases. V was pared by 6 bases and J by 5 bases, with 20 bases of the junction left unmatched. This CDR3 is built from 17 residues. CDR1 and CDR2 (germline): GTSNPN, SVGIG (reference sequence).

The chain employs TRBV11-2 and TRBJ2-5, with 12 nucleotides matching TRBD2. V dropped 1 base and J dropped 3; count of bases not matched to a gene: 3. This CDR3 spans 16 amino acids. CDR1 is SGHAT, CDR2 FQNNGV, per germline. CDR3 amino acids: CASSLALAGGEETQYF. CDR3 DNA sequence: TGTGCCAGCAGCTTAGCACTAGCGGGGGGCGAAGAGACCCAGTACTTC.

This clonotype was detected many times. In DNA, the CDR3 is TGCAGTGCTAGAGACCTAGCGGGGGCGACCTACAATGAGCAGTTCTTC. Protein sequence: CSARDLAGATYNEQFF. V usage is TRBV20-1 and J usage is TRBJ2-1, with 10 bases lining up with TRBD2. Germline V gives CDR1 DFQATT, CDR2 SNEGSKA (reference sequence). The CDR3 extends over 16 amino acids. V was pared by 0 bases and J by 2 bases, with 4 bases of the junction left unmatched.

This chain links TRBV5-6 with TRBJ1-1, with 10 positions matching TRBD1. The CDR3 runs to 16 residues. From germline, CDR1 is SGHDT and CDR2 YYEEEE. Trimming at V came to 4 bases and at J to 11 bases, leaving 17 bases not matched to a gene. The CDR3 region has the DNA TGTGCCAGCAGCCGCGGGGGACAGGGGCTATACTTTGTGGCTTTCTTT. It is translated as CASSRGGQGLYFVAFF.

This clonotype was observed a few times. The CDR3 is CSVEVPGHPTGELFF. The CDR3 nucleotides read TGCAGCGTTGAAGTCCCGGGACACCCCACCGGGGAGCTGTTTTTT. The V gene is TRBV29-1, the J gene TRBJ2-2; D possibly corresponds to TRBD1 (6 bases). The germline V gene has CDR1 SQVTM and CDR2 ANQGSEA. Trimming took off 1 base at V and 4 bases at J, with 13 bases between the two ends. CDR3 length: 15 residues.

This clonotype was recorded a few times. The J gene is TRBJ1-1, the V gene TRBV19; D is perhaps TRBD1 (6 bases). V lost 3 bases to trimming and J lost 6 bases, with 14 bases between them. The CDR3 spans 14 residues. From germline, CDR1 is LNHDA and CDR2 SQIVND (reference sequence). CDR3 DNA: TGTGCCAGTAGTATCAGCAGGGGTCGACCTGAAGCTTTCTTT. Translation gives CASSISRGRPEAFF.

This sequence joins TRBV29-1 and TRBJ2-5; D remains unclear. The germline CDR1 and CDR2 sequences are SQVTM and ANQGSEA. Trimming shortened V by 5 bases and J by 1 base, and 11 bases separated the two germline ends. The length of the CDR3 is 13 residues. The chain's CDR3 is CSVLSNRQETQYF. CDR3 DNA: TGCAGCGTTCTGTCAAACCGCCAAGAGACCCAGTACTTC.

This clonotype was counted a few times. The gene calls are TRBV12-5 and TRBJ2-5, with D possibly being TRBD1 or TRBD2 (6 bases each). The CDR3 runs to 15 residues. The V gene's germline CDR1 is LGHNT and CDR2 FRNRAP. Trimming took 1 base from V and 4 from J, leaving 13 bases between them. The CDR3 is CASGLASGARETQYF. The CDR3 coding sequence is TGTGCTAGTGGTTTGGCTTCGGGGGCGAGAGAGACCCAGTACTTC. The full variable domain, its missing parts supplied by reference TRBV12-5 and TRBJ2-5, is DARVTQTPRHKVTEMGQEVTMRCQPILGHNTVFWYRQTMMQGLELLAYFRNRAPLDDSGMPKDRFSAEMPDATLATLKIQPSEPRDSAVYFCASGLASGARETQYFGPGTRLLVL.

This chain joins TRBV12-3 or TRBV12-4 and TRBJ2-1, with no clear D. The V and J ends lost 6 bases and 2 bases respectively, with 14 bases between them. The CDR3 consists of 15 residues. Here the CDR3 DNA reads TGTGCCAGCAGCCTAGACAATCACCCCTACAATGAGCAGTTCTTC. It translates to CASSLDNHPYNEQFF.

The chain combines TRBV6-2 or TRBV6-3 with TRBJ2-4; the match to TRBD1 covers 7 bases. Per germline, CDR1 MNHEY and CDR2 SVGEGT. V dropped 2 bases and J dropped 5; count of bases not matched to a gene: 12. The CDR3 totals 17 residues. The CDR3 sequence: CASSYPTTGTAQNIQYF. Here the CDR3 DNA reads TGTGCCAGCAGTTACCCGACTACCGGGACAGCACAAAACATTCAGTACTTC.

About this clonotype itself: This may arise from a read error, as a much more abundant clone is one base away. V usage is TRBV12-3 or TRBV12-4 and J usage is TRBJ2-5; a possible D gene is TRBD2 (5 bases). This CDR3 comprises 12 residues. DNA of the CDR3: TGTGCCAGCACCGGGGTCGGGGAGACCCAGTCCTTC. Translating it yields CASTGVGETQSF.

The rearrangement uses TRBV30 and TRBJ1-5; TRBD1 aligns across 9 bases. In germline, CDR1 is GTSNPN, CDR2 SVGIG (reference sequence). J gave up 11 bases and V 7 bases, and 9 bases lay outside the gene matches. The CDR3 extends over 12 amino acids. The CDR3: CAYGQGLGAQHF. In DNA, the CDR3 is TGTGCCTACGGACAGGGGCTTGGGGCCCAGCATTTT.